This TCR beta chain was found in a study of blood T cell repertoires in COVID-19 (dated by TCRdb to between 2020 and 2021). For context, the study as a whole: The collaborator samples originated in the United States, Italy and Spain and spanned the acute and convalescent phases of COVID-19. The material from the prospective study consisted of cDNA or gDNA derived from T cells, B-cell-depleted T cells, or PBMCs. Subjects who had been exposed to COVID-19, were actively infected with it, or had recovered from it provided the deeply sampled blood TCRbeta repertoires that made up the dataset. A freely available public database, intended as a resource for researchers studying the immune response to SARS-CoV-2, is where the repertoires were released. Samples were obtained from the ongoing ImmuneRACE study (first 160 participants) and from 1,254 subjects provided by 6 global collaborators. The sample metadata nearly always contained a de-identified subject ID, COVID-19 status, age in years and sex. Where available, HLA class I and class II types were obtained from metadata supplied by the sample provider rather than from assay-based typing. Results and caveats for the whole study, not just this receptor: The amount of clinical and demographic metadata varied by source and participant and was provided uncurated.

TCRbeta CDR3 regions were amplified from genomic DNA by means of the immunoSEQ Assay, a bias-controlled multiplex PCR. The authors' pipeline ran thus. The number of nucleated cells in each sample was estimated from the amplification of reference gene primers within the assay. To quantify the absolute abundance of each unique TCRbeta CDR3 rearrangement, sequence reads were collapsed and filtered. Productive Simpson clonality was computed per sample as the square root of Simpson's diversity index over productive rearrangements. TCRdb mirrors the immuneACCESS table, restricted to in-frame sequences. Some clones are absent from its copies; in checked studies, under half trace to an unresolved V gene, and the reason for the others is unknown. D and trimming come from the DNA, and the V and J calls and clone size come from that table. This sample holds 110,000 to 150,000 clones; about 76% were observed only once. The ten largest clones represent under 15% of the sample.

Turning to this clone: The target of this receptor is not known. No base quality values were provided; no much bigger clone lies one nucleotide off.

Each collaborating institution followed its own protocols to collect whole blood in K2EDTA tubes. For TCRbeta analysis, collaborators shipped samples as frozen whole blood, isolated PBMCs, or DNA extracted from either of those sample types. The sequence came from an older man with acute or convalescent COVID-19. Sequences were obtained from peripheral blood.

This receptor has the CDR3 CASSPGQGNSKNIQYF. Read as DNA, the sequence is TGCGCCAGCAGCCCAGGACAGGGAAATTCCAAAAACATTCAGTACTTC. This chain is built from TRBV5-1 and TRBJ2-4, with TRBD1 identical over 8 junction bases. From V the trimming removes 4 bases and from J it removes 2 bases, while the gene matches leave 8 bases of the junction unaccounted for. Per the germline V gene, SGHRS is the CDR1 and YFSETQ is the CDR2. The CDR3, cysteine through phenylalanine, is 16 amino acids long. The only DNA kept is the CDR3, 48 bases in frame from the first base.